The present entry profiles one T cell receptor beta chain with its context. The antigen is undetermined. The data were obtained in a study of graft-versus-host responses after intestinal transplantation. Study-level findings and limits: Circulating GvH clone levels at their peak were associated with HvG declines (early post-transplant).

TCRdb's copy holds only in-frame clones and misses some; the assay was immunoSEQ multiplex PCR. The table records 9,500 to 14,000 clones, about four fifths of them present only once. Germline assignment: CDR1 MNHEY and CDR2 SMNVEV (reference sequence). This CDR3 contains 12 residues. V dropped 10 bases and J dropped 3 bases, with 12 bases sitting between them. This sequence was found in a human patient who received an intestinal transplant, so some T cells may come from the graft donor. The chain links TRBV27 to TRBJ2-5, with TRBD1 as a possible D gene (5 bases). Here the sequenced sample was PBMCs, taken roughly 74 weeks after intestinal transplant. The CDR3 region is CAIGHPKETQYF. CDR3 DNA sequence: TGTGCCATCGGACATCCTAAAGAGACCCAGTACTTC.